What follows describes a single T cell receptor (beta chain). V was clipped by 3 bases and J by 2 bases, with 12 bases between them. Germline V gene lookup returns CDR1 SGHNT and CDR2 YYREEE (reference sequence). This CDR3 has 14 amino acids. The sample comes from a study of blood T cell repertoires in COVID-19. Clones were sequenced by immunoSEQ multiplex PCR, and TCRdb holds only the in-frame ones, with some missing. The data show approximately 220,000 clones, about 88% seen once. The sequenced sample was peripheral blood. The chain joins TRBV5-4 to TRBJ2-7, with a possible D match to TRBD1 (6 bases). The clonotype originates from a man in his 60s with acute or convalescent COVID-19. The CDR3 loop is CASSWTASTYEQYF. CDR3 nucleotides: TGTGCCAGCAGCTGGACAGCTAGTACCTACGAGCAGTACTTC.